This T cell receptor (beta chain) was identified in a study of T cell changes during pregnancy in multiple sclerosis. TCRdb keeps only in-frame clones here, not all; method: immunoSEQ multiplex PCR. The table has under 130,000 clones, roughly nine tenths seen once. This TCR derives from a female donor with multiple sclerosis, enrolled in a pregnancy study. This material consisted of peripheral blood, taken after pregnancy.

CDR3 sequence reads: CASSSRGLGEKLFF. Here the CDR3 DNA reads TGTGCCAGTAGCTCCAGGGGGCTTGGTGAAAAACTGTTTTTT. The genes are TRBV19 and TRBJ1-4; 8 nucleotides match TRBD1. Trimming removed 6 bases from V and 7 bases from J; junction bases left unmatched: 7. This CDR3 comprises 14 residues. Germline lookup yields CDR1 LNHDA and CDR2 SQIVND (reference sequence). Combining the CDR3 with reference TRBV19 and TRBJ1-4 gives the whole variable domain DGGITQSPKYLFRKEGQNVTLSCEQNLNHDAMYWYRQDPGQGLRLIYYSQIVNDFQKGDIAEGYSVSREKKESFPLTVTSAQKNPTAFYLCASSSRGLGEKLFFGSGTQLSVL.